Listed below are T cell receptor beta chains from one sample, sequenced in a study of PD-1 blockade in classical Hodgkin lymphoma. Produced via immunoSEQ multiplex PCR; TCRdb's table is partial and in-frame only. The sample has about 49,000 clones, almost 90% seen once; the top ten hold over 11%. This specimen consisted of peripheral blood mononuclear cells (PBMCs), obtained before the fourth cycle of nivolumab. These receptors were obtained from a human donor with classical Hodgkin lymphoma. The CDR3 runs from the conserved cysteine through the conserved F or W. The D gene is left open where the match is weak. Part of the rows lack a size; the others show once, few, many or a class for expanded clones.

abundance,j_gene,d_gene,v_gene,CDR3nt,CDR3aa
few,TRBJ1-2,-,TRBV15,TGTGCCACCAGCTATGAGGGGGTCTTGGGCGGCTACACCTTC,CATSYEGVLGGYTF
-,TRBJ2-7,TRBD1,TRBV2,TGTGCCAGCAGTGTGTTGGGACAGGGGAAGTCCGAGCAGTACTTC,CASSVLGQGKSEQYF
-,TRBJ2-3,TRBD2,TRBV5-1,TGCGCCAGCAGCTCCCCAGCGGGAGTGGGCACAGATACGCAGTATTTT,CASSSPAGVGTDTQYF
-,TRBJ1-2,TRBD1,TRBV6-6,TGTGCCAGCAGTCACCGACAGGGGATCAACTATGGCTACACCTTC,CASSHRQGINYGYTF
-,TRBJ2-7,TRBD2,TRBV4-1,TGCGCCAGCAGCGACGTGCTACTAGCGGATTCCTACGAGCAGTACTTC,CASSDVLLADSYEQYF
-,TRBJ2-7,-,TRBV2,TGTGCCAGCACCGCTAGCGCTGCCTACGAGCAGTACTTC,CASTASAAYEQYF
-,TRBJ2-3,TRBD2,TRBV28,TGTGCCAGCAGTTCTGCGGGAGTAGATACGCAGTATTTT,CASSSAGVDTQYF
-,TRBJ2-3,-,TRBV7-9,TGTGCCAGCAGCTTCCTAGGTCCATACACAGATACGCAGTATTTT,CASSFLGPYTDTQYF
once,TRBJ2-1,-,TRBV25-1,TGTGCCAGCAGGGAAAACCTCGTCGGGTACAATGAGCAGTTCTTC,CASRENLVGYNEQFF
-,TRBJ2-7,TRBD2,TRBV6-5,TGTGCCAGCAGAAGAGGACTAGCGGGAGGCTACGAGCAGTACTTC,CASRRGLAGGYEQYF
-,TRBJ2-5,-,TRBV28,TGTGCCAGCAGTCTACCACCCGGGGAGACCCAGTACTTC,CASSLPPGETQYF
-,TRBJ2-2,TRBD2,TRBV18,TGTGCCAGCTCACCGTCCAGCCTAGCGGGAGTGGCCGGGGAGCTGTTTTTT,CASSPSSLAGVAGELFF
-,TRBJ1-1,-,TRBV10-3,TGTGCCACAGCTCGGGGGCTGTTAGGTGAAGCTTTCTTT,CATARGLLGEAFF
-,TRBJ2-2,TRBD2,TRBV7-3,TGTGCCAGCAGAACGGGAGGTACCGGGGAGCTGTTTTTT,CASRTGGTGELFF
once,TRBJ1-5,-,TRBV6-1,TGTGCCAGCAGAGAGGGCGGGTGGAGCAATCAGCCCCAGCATTTT,CASREGGWSNQPQHF
-,TRBJ2-1,TRBD2,TRBV9,TGTGCCAGCAGTGTATGGATAGTAAGTGGACTAGCGGGAGGACAAGCCTACAATGAGCAGTTCTTC,CASSVWIVSGLAGGQAYNEQFF
-,TRBJ2-1,TRBD2,TRBV5-4,TGTGCCAGCAGCCTATCGCTAGCGGGAACCTACAATGAGCAGTTCTTC,CASSLSLAGTYNEQFF
-,TRBJ1-1,-,TRBV27,TGTGCCAGCAGTTTTGGGGGCCTGAACACTGAAGCTTTCTTT,CASSFGGLNTEAFF
-,TRBJ1-1,-,TRBV6-5,TGTGCCAGCAGTTACCCGGGGGCGAACACTGAAGCTTTCTTT,CASSYPGANTEAFF
-,TRBJ2-3,TRBD2,TRBV10-2,TGCGCCAGCAGTGATCCTAGCGGGAGCACAGATACGCAGTATTTT,CASSDPSGSTDTQYF
-,TRBJ1-5,-,TRBV5-1,TGCGCCAGCAGCTTGGCCCCGGAAGGACAGCCCCAGCATTTT,CASSLAPEGQPQHF
-,TRBJ2-1,-,TRBV10-1,TGCGCCAGCAGTGATACATCCCTAGAGAACAATGAGCAGTTCTTC,CASSDTSLENNEQFF
-,TRBJ1-2,-,TRBV5-4,TGTGCCAGCAGCTCCAAGACAGGACTGAACTATGGCTACACCTTC,CASSSKTGLNYGYTF